A single sample is the source of the 7 T cell receptor beta chains below, sequenced in a study of blood T cells in healthy people across ages. Alongside a J-beta primer mix, a sample-barcoded 5' primer served in a second PCR lasting 7 to 11 cycles. TCRdb ran MiXCR on the 5' RACE reads and lists one entry per CDR3 protein. Altogether roughly 730,000 distinct CDR3 sequences are present, approximately 60% being singletons, with the ten largest covering approximately 24%. The sequenced material came from blood. Every receptor here comes from a man aged 40-55 years in good health.

The V gene is TRBV13, the J gene TRBJ2-7; D is unresolved. The CDR3 spans 14 residues. With 0 bases removed from V and 4 bases from J, the gap between germline ends came to 10 bases. Per the germline V gene, CDR1 is PRHDT and CDR2 is FYEKMQ (reference sequence). CDR3: CASSLGLLVYEQYF. CDR3 nucleotide sequence: TGTGCCAGCAGCTTAGGCCTATTAGTTTACGAGCAGTACTTC. Full variable domain (rest looked up from reference TRBV13 and TRBJ2-7): AAGVIQSPRHLIKEKRETATLKCYPIPRHDTVYWYQQGPGQDPQFLISFYEKMQSDKGSIPDRFSAQQFSDYHSELNMSSLELGDSALYFCASSLGLLVYEQYFGPGTRLTVT.

V gene TRBV9 combines with J gene TRBJ2-1, with TRBD2 matching over 11 bases. The J call may be wrong; the DNA end is better matched by TRBJ2-7. Germline values: CDR1 SGDLS, CDR2 YYNGEE. This CDR3 is built from 16 residues. The CDR3, as DNA: TGTGCCAGCAGCGTAGTGGCTAGCGGGAGGAGCGATGAGCAGTACTTC. Protein product: CASSVVASGRSDEQYF.

This clonotype was seen a handful of times. J is TRBJ1-2 and V is TRBV5-1; TRBD1 matches 8 bases. V gave up 0 bases and J gave up 6 bases; unmatched junction bases: 13. CDR3 length: 17 residues. Per germline, CDR1 SGHRS and CDR2 YFSETQ. DNA of the CDR3: TGCGCCAGCAGCTTGGCCAATCGAAAGGACAGGGAAGATGGCTACACCTTC. As protein: CASSLANRKDREDGYTF.

The chain links TRBV5-1 to TRBJ2-5, with D tentatively TRBD1 or TRBD2 (6 bases each). The CDR3 runs to 17 residues. Germline V CDR1 and CDR2: SGHRS, YFSETQ. V lost 4 bases and J lost 3, with 22 bases in between. CDR3 DNA: TGCGCCAGCAGCCCCATAGGGGCGGGGACACGGGAAGAGACCCAGTACTTC. Its protein is CASSPIGAGTREETQYF.

This chain uses TRBV28 with TRBJ1-6; D perhaps matches TRBD1 (5 bases). Between the trimmed V and J ends, which lost 7 bases and 0 bases, there was a span of 10 bases. The CDR3 totals 15 residues. Germline CDR1 MDHEN, CDR2 SYDVKM. CDR3 sequence (DNA): TGTGCCAGCAAAGAAGACAGCTCCTATAATTCACCCCTCCACTTT. Amino acids: CASKEDSSYNSPLHF. The full variable domain, rest sourced from reference TRBV28 and TRBJ1-6, is DVKVTQSSRYLVKRTGEKVFLECVQDMDHENMFWYRQDPGLGLRLIYFSYDVKMKEKGDIPEGYSVSREKKERFSLILESASTNQTSMYLCASKEDSSYNSPLHFGNGTRLTVT.

This clonotype was detected only once. This sequence joins TRBV6-2 or TRBV6-3 and TRBJ2-1; TRBD1 is a possible D gene (6 bases). This CDR3 spans 17 amino acids. The V gene's germline CDR1 is MNHEY and CDR2 SVGEGT. The V and J ends lost 6 bases and 0 bases respectively, with 18 bases between them. The chain's CDR3 is CASSPPGQGSSYNEQFF. The CDR3 DNA is TGTGCCAGCAGCCCTCCCGGCCAGGGGAGCTCCTACAATGAGCAGTTCTTC.

For the CDR3, the DNA is TGTGCCAGCAGCCCTGGGACCCCCCAAGGTTTGGATACGCAGTATTTT. Protein product: CASSPGTPQGLDTQYF. The rearrangement joins TRBV28 to TRBJ2-3; either TRBD1 or TRBD2 may supply D (5 bases each). This CDR3 spans 16 amino acids. Germline V gives CDR1 MDHEN, CDR2 SYDVKM. The V end was cut by 6 bases, the J end by 6 bases, with 22 bases between.